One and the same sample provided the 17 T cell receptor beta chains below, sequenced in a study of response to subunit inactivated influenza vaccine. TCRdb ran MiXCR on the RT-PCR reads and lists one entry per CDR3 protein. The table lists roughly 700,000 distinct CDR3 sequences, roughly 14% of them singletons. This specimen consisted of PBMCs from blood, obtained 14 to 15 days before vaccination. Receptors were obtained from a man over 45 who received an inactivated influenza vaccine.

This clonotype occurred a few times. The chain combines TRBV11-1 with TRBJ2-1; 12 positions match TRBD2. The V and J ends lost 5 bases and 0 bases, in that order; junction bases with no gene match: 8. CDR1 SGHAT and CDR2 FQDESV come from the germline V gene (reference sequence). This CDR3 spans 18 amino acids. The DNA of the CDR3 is TGTGCCAGCAGCGTCCTAGCGGGAGGGCCGGGCTCCTACAATGAGCAGTTCTTC. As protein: CASSVLAGGPGSYNEQFF.

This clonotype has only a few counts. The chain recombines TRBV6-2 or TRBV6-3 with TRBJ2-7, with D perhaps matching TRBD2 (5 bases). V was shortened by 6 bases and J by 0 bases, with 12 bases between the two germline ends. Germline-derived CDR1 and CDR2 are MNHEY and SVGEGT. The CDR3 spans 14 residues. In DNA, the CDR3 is TGTGCCAGCAGGGTCCCCGGGAACTCCTACGAGCAGTACTTC. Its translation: CASRVPGNSYEQYF.

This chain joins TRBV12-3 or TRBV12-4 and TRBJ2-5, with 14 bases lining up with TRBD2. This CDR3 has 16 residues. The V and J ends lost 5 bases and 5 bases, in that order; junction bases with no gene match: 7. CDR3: CASSRLAGGLWETQYF. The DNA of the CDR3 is TGTGCCAGCAGTCGACTAGCGGGGGGGCTCTGGGAGACCCAGTACTTC.

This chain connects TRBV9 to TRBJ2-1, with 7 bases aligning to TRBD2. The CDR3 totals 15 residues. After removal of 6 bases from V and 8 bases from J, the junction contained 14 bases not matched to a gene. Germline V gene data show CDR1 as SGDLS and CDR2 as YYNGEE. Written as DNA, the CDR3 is TGTGCCAGCAACTTTAGGGCGGGAGATGGTGATGAGCAGTTCTTC. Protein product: CASNFRAGDGDEQFF.

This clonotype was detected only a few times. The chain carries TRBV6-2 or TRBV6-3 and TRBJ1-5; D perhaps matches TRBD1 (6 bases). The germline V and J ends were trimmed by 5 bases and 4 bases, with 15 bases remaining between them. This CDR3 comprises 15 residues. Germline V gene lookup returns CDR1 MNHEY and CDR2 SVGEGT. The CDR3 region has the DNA TGTGCCAGCAGTGAGAAACAGGGTTTAAATCAGCCCCAGCATTTT. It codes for CASSEKQGLNQPQHF.

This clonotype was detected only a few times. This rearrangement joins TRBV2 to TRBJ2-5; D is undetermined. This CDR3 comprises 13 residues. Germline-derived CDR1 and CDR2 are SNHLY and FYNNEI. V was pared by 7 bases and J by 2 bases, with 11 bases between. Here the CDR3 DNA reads TGTGCCAGCATAACGTCTAGACAAGAGACCCAGTACTTC. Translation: CASITSRQETQYF.

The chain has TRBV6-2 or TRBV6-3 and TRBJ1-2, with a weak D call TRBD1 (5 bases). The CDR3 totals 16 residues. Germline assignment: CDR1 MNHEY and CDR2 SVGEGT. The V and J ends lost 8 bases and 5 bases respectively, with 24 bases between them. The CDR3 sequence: CASADRWAGRFYGYTF. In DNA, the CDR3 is TGTGCCAGCGCTGACCGCTGGGCAGGGAGGTTTTATGGCTACACCTTC.

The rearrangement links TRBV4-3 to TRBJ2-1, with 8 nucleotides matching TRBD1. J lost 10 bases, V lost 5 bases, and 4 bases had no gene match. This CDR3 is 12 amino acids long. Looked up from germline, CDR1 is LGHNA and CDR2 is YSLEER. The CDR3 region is CASSARQGEQFF. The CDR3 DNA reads TGCGCCAGCAGCGCCCGACAGGGGGAGCAGTTCTTC.

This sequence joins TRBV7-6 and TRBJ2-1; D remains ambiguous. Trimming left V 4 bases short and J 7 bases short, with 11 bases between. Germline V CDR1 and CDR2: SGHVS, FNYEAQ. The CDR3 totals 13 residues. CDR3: CASSSNPENEQFF. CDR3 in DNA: TGTGCCAGCAGCTCGAATCCGGAGAATGAGCAGTTCTTC.

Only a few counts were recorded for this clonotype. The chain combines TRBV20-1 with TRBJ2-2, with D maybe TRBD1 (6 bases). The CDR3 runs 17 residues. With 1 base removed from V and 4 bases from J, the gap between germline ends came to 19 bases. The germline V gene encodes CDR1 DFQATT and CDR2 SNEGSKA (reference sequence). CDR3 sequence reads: CSARAPVGTWGTGELFF. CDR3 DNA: TGCAGTGCTAGAGCCCCCGTTGGGACATGGGGCACCGGGGAGCTGTTTTTT.

This CDR3 is CASSVEGRGTEAFF. The CDR3, as DNA: TGTGCCAGCAGTGTAGAGGGGCGAGGCACTGAAGCTTTCTTT. The chain joins TRBV6-1 to TRBJ1-1; possible D gene TRBD1, 5 bases. Trimming took off 4 bases at V and 4 bases at J, with 13 bases between the two ends. This CDR3 contains 14 residues. From germline, CDR1 is MNHNS and CDR2 SASEGT.

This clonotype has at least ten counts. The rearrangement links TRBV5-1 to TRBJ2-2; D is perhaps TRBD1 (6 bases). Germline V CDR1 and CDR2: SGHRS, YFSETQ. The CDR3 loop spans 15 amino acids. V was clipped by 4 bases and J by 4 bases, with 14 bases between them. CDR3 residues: CASSPFGQPTGELFF. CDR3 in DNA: TGCGCCAGCAGCCCATTCGGACAGCCCACCGGGGAGCTGTTTTTT.

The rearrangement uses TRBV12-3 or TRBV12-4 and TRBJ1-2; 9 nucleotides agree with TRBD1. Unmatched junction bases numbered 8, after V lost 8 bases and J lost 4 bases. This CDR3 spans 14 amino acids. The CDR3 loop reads CASGRQGGSYGYTF. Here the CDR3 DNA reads TGTGCCAGCGGGAGACAGGGGGGAAGCTATGGCTACACCTTC.

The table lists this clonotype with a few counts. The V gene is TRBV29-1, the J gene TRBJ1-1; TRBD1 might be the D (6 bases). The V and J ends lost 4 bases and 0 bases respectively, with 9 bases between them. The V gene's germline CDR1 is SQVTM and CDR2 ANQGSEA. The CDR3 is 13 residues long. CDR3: CSVVGHMNTEAFF. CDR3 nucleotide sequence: TGCAGCGTTGTGGGACACATGAACACTGAAGCTTTCTTT.

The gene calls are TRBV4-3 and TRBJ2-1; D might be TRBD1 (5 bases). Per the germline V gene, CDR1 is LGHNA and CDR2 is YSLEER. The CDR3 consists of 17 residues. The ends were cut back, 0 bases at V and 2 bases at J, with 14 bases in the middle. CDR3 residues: CASSQDFSGFPYNEQFF. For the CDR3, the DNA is TGCGCCAGCAGCCAAGATTTTTCAGGGTTTCCCTACAATGAGCAGTTCTTC.

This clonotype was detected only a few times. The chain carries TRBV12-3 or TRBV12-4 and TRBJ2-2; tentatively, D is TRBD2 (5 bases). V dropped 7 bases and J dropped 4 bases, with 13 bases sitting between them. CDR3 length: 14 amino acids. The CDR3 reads CASKTGLTTGELFF. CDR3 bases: TGTGCCAGCAAAACGGGGTTGACCACCGGGGAGCTGTTTTTT.

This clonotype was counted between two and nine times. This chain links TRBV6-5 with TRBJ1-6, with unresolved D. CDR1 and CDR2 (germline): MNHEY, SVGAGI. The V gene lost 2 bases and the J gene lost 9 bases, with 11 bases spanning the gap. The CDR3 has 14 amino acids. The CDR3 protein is CASSYTMAGSPLHF. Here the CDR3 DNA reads TGTGCCAGCAGTTACACCATGGCCGGTTCACCCCTCCACTTT.